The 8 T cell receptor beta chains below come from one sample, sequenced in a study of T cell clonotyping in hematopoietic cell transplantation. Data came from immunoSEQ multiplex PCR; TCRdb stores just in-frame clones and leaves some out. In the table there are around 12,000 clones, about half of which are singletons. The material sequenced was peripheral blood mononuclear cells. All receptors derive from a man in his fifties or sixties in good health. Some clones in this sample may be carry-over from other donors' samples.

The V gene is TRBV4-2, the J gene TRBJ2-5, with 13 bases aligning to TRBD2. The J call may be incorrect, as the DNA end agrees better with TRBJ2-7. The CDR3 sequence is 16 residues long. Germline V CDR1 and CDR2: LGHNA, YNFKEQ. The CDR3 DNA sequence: TGTGCCAGCAGCCCGGGGGGACTAGCGGGGACCTACGAGCAGTACTTC. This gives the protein CASSPGGLAGTYEQYF.

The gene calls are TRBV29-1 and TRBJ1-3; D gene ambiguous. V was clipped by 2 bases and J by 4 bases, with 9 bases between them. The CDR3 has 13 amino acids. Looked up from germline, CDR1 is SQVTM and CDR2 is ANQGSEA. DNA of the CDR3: TGCAGCGTTGAAACGGATTCGGGAAACACCATATATTTT. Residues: CSVETDSGNTIYF.

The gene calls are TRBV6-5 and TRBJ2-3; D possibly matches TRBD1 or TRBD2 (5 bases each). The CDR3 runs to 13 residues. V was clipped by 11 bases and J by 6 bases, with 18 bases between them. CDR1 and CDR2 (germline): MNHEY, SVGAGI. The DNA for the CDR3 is TGTGCCGCCGGTACGGGGCCAGGGGATACGCAGTATTTT. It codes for CAAGTGPGDTQYF.

The CDR3 region is CASSFRDRDYEQYF. The CDR3 DNA reads TGCGCCAGCAGCTTCCGGGACAGGGACTACGAGCAGTACTTC. The V and J genes are TRBV5-1 and TRBJ2-7; 9 bases are a match to TRBD1. The J segment lost 3 bases and the V segment lost 2 bases, leaving 3 bases of the junction unmatched. Germline CDR1 reads SGHRS; CDR2 reads YFSETQ. The CDR3 covers 14 residues.

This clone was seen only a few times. The CDR3 sequence is CASSQSIPFIEQYF. CDR3 in DNA: TGCGCCAGCAGCCAAAGTATACCCTTTATCGAGCAGTACTTC. The chain has TRBV4-1 and TRBJ2-7; no clear D. Trimming took 2 bases from V and 6 from J, leaving 14 bases between them. There are 14 residues in the CDR3. Germline CDR1 MGHRA, CDR2 YSYEKL.

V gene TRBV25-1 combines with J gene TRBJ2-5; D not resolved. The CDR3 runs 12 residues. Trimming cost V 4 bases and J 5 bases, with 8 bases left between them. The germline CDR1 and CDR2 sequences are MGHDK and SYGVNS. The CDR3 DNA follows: TGTGCCAGCAGTGTGTCCGGGGAGACCCAGTACTTC. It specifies CASSVSGETQYF.

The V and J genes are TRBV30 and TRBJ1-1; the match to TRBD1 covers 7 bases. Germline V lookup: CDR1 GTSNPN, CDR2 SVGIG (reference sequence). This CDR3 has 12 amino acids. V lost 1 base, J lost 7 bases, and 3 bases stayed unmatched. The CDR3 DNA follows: TGTGCCTGGAGTGCGAACAGGGGTGAAGCTTTCTTT. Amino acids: CAWSANRGEAFF. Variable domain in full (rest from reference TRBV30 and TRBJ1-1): SQTIHQWPATLVQPVGSPLSLECTVEGTSNPNLYWYRQAAGRGLQLLFYSVGIGQISSEVPQNLSASRPQDRQFILSSKKLLLSDSGFYLCAWSANRGEAFFGQGTRLTVV.

The CDR3 sequence: CASILTWGGELFF. CDR3 nucleotides: TGTGCCAGCATTCTGACGTGGGGAGGGGAGCTGTTTTTT. V and J are TRBV2 and TRBJ2-2; D unresolved. The CDR3 contains 13 residues. V was trimmed by 7 bases and J by 8 bases, leaving 14 bases between them. Germline V gives CDR1 SNHLY, CDR2 FYNNEI.